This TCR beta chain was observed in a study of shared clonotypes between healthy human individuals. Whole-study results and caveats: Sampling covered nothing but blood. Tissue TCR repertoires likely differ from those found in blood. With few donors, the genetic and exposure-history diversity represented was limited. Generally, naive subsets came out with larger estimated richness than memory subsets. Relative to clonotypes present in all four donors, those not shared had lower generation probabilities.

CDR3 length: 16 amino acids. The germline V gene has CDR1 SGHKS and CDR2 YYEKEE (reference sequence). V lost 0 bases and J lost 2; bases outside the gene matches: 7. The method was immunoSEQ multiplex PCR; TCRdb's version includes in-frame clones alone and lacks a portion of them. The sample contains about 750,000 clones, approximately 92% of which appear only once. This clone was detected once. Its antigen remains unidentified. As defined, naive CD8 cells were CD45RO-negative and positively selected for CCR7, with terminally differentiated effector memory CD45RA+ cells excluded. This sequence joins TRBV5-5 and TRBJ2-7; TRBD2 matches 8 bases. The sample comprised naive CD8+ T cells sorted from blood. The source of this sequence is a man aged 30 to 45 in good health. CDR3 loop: CASSLGAGGSAYEQYF. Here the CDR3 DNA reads TGTGCCAGCAGCTTGGGGGCGGGAGGTTCCGCCTACGAGCAGTACTTC.